A single sample gave rise to the 31 T cell receptor beta chains below, sequenced in a study of shared clonotypes between healthy human individuals (TCRdb year 2020). Libraries came from the immunoSEQ multiplex PCR assay. TCRdb holds this immuneACCESS table with in-frame rearrangements only. Some clones are missing; in checked studies, unresolved V genes explain under half, and the rest has no known cause. The sample table shows 550,000 to 850,000 clones, and 74% are seen once. The ten largest clones add up to under 2% of the sample. What was sequenced was memory CD4+ T cells sorted from blood. The sample's cell subset or site label is to be understood as: CD45RA-negative fraction. The receptor source for this set is a woman aged 25 to 39 in good health.

The gene calls are TRBV5-1 and TRBJ1-1; D is uncertain. V lost 0 bases to trimming and J lost 3 bases, with 6 bases between them. The CDR3 is made up of 13 amino acids. Germline V gives CDR1 SGHRS, CDR2 YFSETQ. Here the CDR3 reads CASSLDGYTEAFF. The CDR3 bases are TGCGCCAGCAGCTTGGATGGGTACACTGAAGCTTTCTTT.

There are a few counts of this clone. The J gene is TRBJ2-1, the V gene TRBV28, with D possibly being TRBD1 or TRBD2 (5 bases each). Germline V CDR1 and CDR2: MDHEN, SYDVKM. This CDR3 region has 11 residues. With 3 bases removed from V and 12 bases from J, the gap between germline ends came to 9 bases. Here the CDR3 reads CASSLGRMQFF. CDR3 coding DNA: TGTGCCAGCAGTTTGGGACGCATGCAGTTCTTC.

V and J are TRBV7-2 and TRBJ2-1; D unresolved. V lost 2 bases, J lost 13 bases, and 9 bases lay in between. This CDR3 comprises 11 residues. Germline CDR1 is SGHTA and CDR2 is FQGNSA. The CDR3 here is CASSLLRDQFF. Written as DNA, the CDR3 is TGTGCCAGCAGCTTACTGAGAGATCAGTTCTTC.

The chain recombines TRBV27 with TRBJ2-7, with no clear D. This CDR3 has 13 residues. V was trimmed by 3 bases and J by 5 bases, leaving 11 bases between them. Per the germline V gene, CDR1 is MNHEY and CDR2 is SMNVEV (reference sequence). As DNA, the CDR3 is TGTGCCAGCAGTTTTAAGGCAGGACACGAGCAGTACTTC. Protein sequence: CASSFKAGHEQYF.

This clone was found a few times. Other DNA sequences in the same sample also yield this CDR3. This sequence joins TRBV7-2 and TRBJ2-7, with TRBD2 identical over 13 bases. This CDR3 is 15 amino acids long. Germline loops: CDR1 SGHTA, CDR2 FQGNSA. V lost 5 bases, J lost 2 bases, and 3 bases stayed unmatched. CDR3 in amino acids: CASSQGLAGAYEQYF. The DNA for the CDR3 is TGTGCCAGCAGCCAAGGACTAGCGGGAGCCTACGAGCAGTACTTC.

V and J are TRBV5-1 and TRBJ2-5; 8 nucleotides align to TRBD1. The end of the DNA fits TRBJ2-7 better, so the J call may be wrong. The CDR3 spans 13 residues. The V gene's germline CDR1 is SGHRS and CDR2 YFSETQ. The CDR3 region is CASSTGQVYEQYF. The CDR3 region has the DNA TGCGCCAGCAGCACGGGACAGGTCTACGAGCAGTACTTC.

V and J are TRBV7-9 and TRBJ2-7; possible D gene TRBD2, 6 bases. The CDR3 extends over 16 amino acids. Trimming took 5 bases from V and 7 from J, leaving 24 bases between them. The germline V gene encodes CDR1 SEHNR and CDR2 FQNEAQ (reference sequence). The CDR3 protein is CASSPVGITGVGEQYF. The CDR3 bases are TGTGCCAGCAGCCCAGTGGGGATTACGGGAGTCGGGGAGCAGTACTTC.

The table lists this clone with a few counts. The J gene is TRBJ1-2, the V gene TRBV5-1, with no clear D. The CDR3 totals 16 residues. V shed 0 bases and J shed 0 bases, with 12 bases lying between them. In germline, CDR1 is SGHRS, CDR2 YFSETQ. The CDR3 DNA reads TGCGCCAGCAGCTTGGGAATGGAGCCAGCTAACTATGGCTACACCTTC. Residues: CASSLGMEPANYGYTF. Using reference TRBV5-1 and TRBJ1-2 for the parts outside the CDR3, the full variable domain is KAGVTQTPRYLIKTRGQQVTLSCSPISGHRSVSWYQQTPGQGLQFLFEYFSETQRNKGNFPGRFSGRQFSNSRSEMNVSTLELGDSALYLCASSLGMEPANYGYTFGSGTRLTVV.

As for this clone: The same CDR3 can be traced to other DNA sequences in this sample. The chain recombines TRBV2 with TRBJ1-3, with TRBD1 matching 7 bases. There are 14 residues in the CDR3. J was trimmed by 3 bases and V by 2 bases; bases with no gene match: 1. The germline CDR1 and CDR2 sequences are SNHLY and FYNNEI. The CDR3 coding sequence is TGTGCCAGCAGTGAAAACAGGGGTGGAAACACCATATATTTT. Amino acids: CASSENRGGNTIYF.

The chain couples TRBV7-9 to TRBJ2-3; 7 bases agree with TRBD1. Germline lookup yields CDR1 SEHNR and CDR2 FQNEAQ (reference sequence). The CDR3 totals 13 residues. J was trimmed by 5 bases and V by 5 bases; bases with no gene match: 4. The CDR3 region is CASSGTAGDTQYF. The CDR3, as DNA: TGTGCCAGCAGCGGGACAGCTGGAGATACGCAGTATTTT.

The chain employs TRBV4-2 and TRBJ1-1, with D uncertain. Germline V lookup: CDR1 LGHNA, CDR2 YNFKEQ. This CDR3 contains 16 residues. V gave up 1 base and J gave up 1 base, with 13 bases separating them. CDR3 in amino acids: CASSQAWERGNTEAFF. The DNA of the CDR3 is TGTGCCAGCAGCCAAGCCTGGGAGCGGGGGAACACTGAAGCTTTCTTT.

The chain uses TRBV6-1 and TRBJ2-5, with D hard to call. Between the trimmed V and J ends, which lost 7 bases and 1 base, there was a span of 7 bases. Germline lookup yields CDR1 MNHNS and CDR2 SASEGT. The CDR3 length is 12 residues. CDR3 residues: CASKKAQETQYF. The DNA for the CDR3 is TGTGCCAGCAAAAAGGCCCAAGAGACCCAGTACTTC.

The chain is built from TRBV6-5 and TRBJ1-6; TRBD1 might be the D (6 bases). The length of the CDR3 is 14 residues. Germline V lookup: CDR1 MNHEY, CDR2 SVGAGI. Trimming took 5 bases from V and 8 from J, leaving 13 bases between them. The CDR3 loop is CASSHRVGDSPLHF. The CDR3, as DNA: TGTGCCAGCAGTCACAGGGTGGGGGATTCACCCCTCCACTTT.

The rearrangement uses TRBV21-1 and TRBJ2-2; the table gives TRBD2 as D, unverified against the DNA. TRBV21-1 is annotated as a pseudogene. The CDR3 runs 20 residues. The CDR3 nucleotides read TGTGCCAGCAGCAAAGGGACGAGACTAGACAATCGTGAATTCCCCGGGGAGCTGTTTTTT. Translating gives CASSKGTRLDNREFPGELFF.

The rearrangement uses TRBV6-4 and TRBJ2-1, with TRBD2 identical over 14 bases. CDR1 is MRHNA and CDR2 is SNTAGT in the germline V gene. The CDR3 sequence is 16 residues long. V trimming: 6 bases; J trimming: 9 bases; junction bases outside the gene matches: 10. The CDR3 sequence: CASSMTGTSGSSEQFF. The CDR3 DNA reads TGTGCCAGCAGCATGACCGGGACTAGCGGGAGTAGTGAGCAGTTCTTC.

V is TRBV11-2 and J is TRBJ2-1; 11 positions match TRBD2. This CDR3 has 16 amino acids. Germline CDR1 and CDR2: SGHAT and FQNNGV. The J segment lost 4 bases and the V segment lost 6 bases, leaving 8 bases of the junction unmatched. For the CDR3, the DNA is TGTGCCAGCAGTCCAACTAGCGGGAGAGTGTACAATGAGCAGTTCTTC. The encoded protein is CASSPTSGRVYNEQFF.

This clone was observed a few times. J is TRBJ2-1 and V is TRBV5-1; the match to TRBD2 covers 7 bases. The CDR3 contains 15 residues. Germline V gives CDR1 SGHRS, CDR2 YFSETQ. The junction had 5 bases not matched to a gene; V was cut back by 0 bases and J by 5 bases. Written as DNA, the CDR3 is TGCGCCAGCAGCTTGGTGTTTACTAGCGACAATGAGCAGTTCTTC. Its translation: CASSLVFTSDNEQFF.

The J gene is TRBJ2-1, the V gene TRBV28; TRBD2 matches at 10 bases. The CDR3 length is 16 residues. CDR1 and CDR2 (germline): MDHEN, SYDVKM. Trimming at V came to 1 base and at J to 4 bases, leaving 4 bases not matched to a gene. CDR3 DNA sequence: TGTGCCAGCAGTTTATCGGCTAGCGGGAGTTACAATGAGCAGTTCTTC. Protein sequence: CASSLSASGSYNEQFF.

The chain combines TRBV6-1 with TRBJ2-5; the D gene is possibly TRBD2 (5 bases). The DNA matches TRBJ2-7 better at its end, which makes the J call doubtful. The CDR3 has 13 residues. Germline loops: CDR1 MNHNS, CDR2 SASEGT. CDR3 amino acids: CASSLAGAYEQYF. DNA of the CDR3: TGTGCCAGCAGTCTCGCCGGGGCCTACGAGCAGTACTTC.

The genes are TRBV4-1 and TRBJ2-7, with TRBD2 matching over 8 bases. Germline CDR1 and CDR2: MGHRA and YSYEKL. The CDR3 covers 15 residues. V was pared by 2 bases and J by 3 bases, with 6 bases of the junction left unmatched. In DNA, the CDR3 is TGCGCCAGCAGCCAATCAGCGGGAGACCGCTACGAGCAGTACTTC. Its translation: CASSQSAGDRYEQYF.

This sequence joins TRBV5-6 and TRBJ1-5; no definite D call. This CDR3 comprises 15 residues. Germline CDR1 and CDR2: SGHDT and YYEEEE. V was shortened by 1 base and J by 4 bases, with 12 bases between the two germline ends. The CDR3 region has the DNA TGTGCCAGCAGCTTGCGCCAGTTGGCAAATCAGCCCCAGCATTTT. Its translation is CASSLRQLANQPQHF. Full variable domain (outside the CDR3, taken from reference TRBV5-6 and TRBJ1-5): DAGVTQSPTHLIKTRGQQVTLRCSPKSGHDTVSWYQQALGQGPQFIFQYYEEEERQRGNFPDRFSGHQFPNYSSELNVNALLLGDSALYLCASSLRQLANQPQHFGDGTRLSIL.

This chain uses TRBV6-4 with TRBJ2-2, with D unresolved. Deletions cut 4 bases from V and 3 bases from J, with 9 bases between. The germline V gene encodes CDR1 MRHNA and CDR2 SNTAGT. The CDR3 extends over 14 amino acids. CDR3 in DNA: TGTGCCAGCAGTGTCGGGCTTTACACCGGGGAGCTGTTTTTT. Protein sequence: CASSVGLYTGELFF.

The chain joins TRBV11-2 to TRBJ2-7; 11 positions match TRBD2. The CDR3 contains 17 residues. Germline trimming cut 2 bases from V and 2 bases from J; bases unmatched to any gene: 8. Germline V gives CDR1 SGHAT, CDR2 FQNNGV. The chain's CDR3 is CASSLWPSGRLPYEQYF. CDR3 nucleotides: TGTGCCAGCAGCTTATGGCCTAGCGGGAGGTTACCCTACGAGCAGTACTTC.

Points on this clone: Within the sample, other DNA sequences also encode this same CDR3. The chain uses TRBV20-1 and TRBJ2-7; TRBD2 agrees at 7 bases. CDR1 is DFQATT and CDR2 is SNEGSKA in the germline V gene (reference sequence). The J segment lost 3 bases and the V segment lost 7 bases, leaving 3 bases of the junction unmatched. The CDR3 has 11 residues. Written as DNA, the CDR3 is TGCAGTGGGGCTAGCGGCTACGAGCAGTACTTC. Encoded protein: CSGASGYEQYF.

This chain connects TRBV5-1 to TRBJ2-2; D perhaps matches TRBD1 (6 bases). V was cut by 4 bases and J by 0 bases, with 10 bases left in between. CDR1 and CDR2 from the germline V gene are SGHRS and YFSETQ. The CDR3 totals 15 residues. In DNA form, the CDR3 reads TGCGCCAGCAGCCGAGACAGGTCGAACACCGGGGAGCTGTTTTTT. The encoded protein is CASSRDRSNTGELFF.

This sequence joins TRBV2 and TRBJ1-5; D is ambiguous. V dropped 5 bases and J dropped 4 bases, with 6 bases sitting between them. The germline CDR1 and CDR2 sequences are SNHLY and FYNNEI. CDR3 length: 12 residues. In DNA, the CDR3 is TGTGCCAGCAGTACGAAGAATCAGCCCCAGCATTTT. It specifies CASSTKNQPQHF.

This clone was picked up a small number of times. J is TRBJ2-2 and V is TRBV7-8, with D tentatively TRBD1 (5 bases). Trimming removed 5 bases from V and 6 bases from J, with 22 bases in between. Per germline, CDR1 SGHVS and CDR2 FQNEAQ. This CDR3 contains 17 residues. The CDR3 spells CASSREGVRLRPGELFF. CDR3 nucleotides: TGTGCCAGCAGCAGAGAAGGGGTCAGGCTGAGACCCGGGGAGCTGTTTTTT.

This clone is a singleton in its sample. The chain has TRBV7-8 and TRBJ2-1; tentative D call: TRBD2 (6 bases). Germline values: CDR1 SGHVS, CDR2 FQNEAQ. This CDR3 spans 15 amino acids. The V end was cut by 2 bases, the J end by 10 bases, with 18 bases between. CDR3 bases: TGTGCCAGCAGCTTATATAACCCGGGAGCCAGGGAGCAGTTCTTC. This encodes CASSLYNPGAREQFF.

This chain joins TRBV5-4 and TRBJ2-3, with a tentative D call TRBD2 (6 bases). There are 14 residues in the CDR3. Germline CDR1 SGHNT, CDR2 YYREEE (reference sequence). The V end was cut by 4 bases, the J end by 4 bases, with 13 bases between. The CDR3 sequence is CASSPGLVPDTQYF. The DNA of the CDR3 is TGTGCCAGCAGCCCGGGACTTGTACCAGATACGCAGTATTTT. The variable domain in full, completed from reference TRBV5-4 and TRBJ2-3, reads ETGVTQSPTHLIKTRGQQVTLRCSSQSGHNTVSWYQQALGQGPQFIFQYYREEENGRGNFPPRFSGLQFPNYSSELNVNALELDDSALYLCASSPGLVPDTQYFGPGTRLTVL.

CDR3 region: CASRPAPNRGPGHEQYF. CDR3 DNA: TGTGCCAGCAGACCGGCCCCTAACAGGGGGCCCGGTCACGAGCAGTACTTC. The chain recombines TRBV28 with TRBJ2-7; 9 positions match TRBD1. Germline loops: CDR1 MDHEN, CDR2 SYDVKM. The CDR3 runs 17 residues. V lost 6 bases, J lost 5 bases, and 17 bases stayed unmatched.

This sequence joins TRBV5-1 and TRBJ1-2; D is uncertain. The CDR3 totals 15 residues. V shed 0 bases and J shed 2 bases, with 11 bases lying between them. Per the germline V gene, CDR1 is SGHRS and CDR2 is YFSETQ. In nucleotides, the CDR3 is TGCGCCAGCAGCTTGGTTTTAGGCCGGAACTATGGCTACACCTTC. This gives the protein CASSLVLGRNYGYTF.